This T cell receptor beta chain was captured by sequencing in a study of blood T cell repertoires in COVID-19. V lost 2 bases, J lost 12 bases, and 11 bases lay in between. This CDR3 comprises 13 residues. Germline loops: CDR1 LNHDA, CDR2 SQIVND (reference sequence). The authors' processing: Quantification of nucleated cells was approximated via reference gene primer amplification. Produced via immunoSEQ multiplex PCR; TCRdb's table is partial and in-frame only. V, J and clone size derive from that table, while D and trimming were established from the DNA sequence. Of some 37,000 clones in the sample, approximately 89% are singletons; the top ten hold 9%.

The rearrangement uses TRBV19 and TRBJ1-6; possible D gene TRBD1, 6 bases. Sequencing was done on a sample of peripheral blood. The sequence derives from a woman in her 70s with acute or convalescent COVID-19. CDR3 in amino acids: CASSITGRGPLHF. The CDR3 DNA reads TGTGCCAGTAGTATAACGGGCAGGGGACCCCTCCACTTT.